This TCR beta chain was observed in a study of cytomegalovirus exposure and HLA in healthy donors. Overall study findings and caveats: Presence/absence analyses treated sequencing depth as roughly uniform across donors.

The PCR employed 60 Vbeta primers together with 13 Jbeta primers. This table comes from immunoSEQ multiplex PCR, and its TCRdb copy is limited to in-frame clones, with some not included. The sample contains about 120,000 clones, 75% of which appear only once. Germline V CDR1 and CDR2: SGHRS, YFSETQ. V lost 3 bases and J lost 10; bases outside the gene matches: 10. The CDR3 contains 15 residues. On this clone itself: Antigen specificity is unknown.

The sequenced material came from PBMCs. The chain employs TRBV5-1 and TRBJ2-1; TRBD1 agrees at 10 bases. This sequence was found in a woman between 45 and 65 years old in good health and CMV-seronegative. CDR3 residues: CASSYRTGGEGEQFF. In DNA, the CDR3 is TGCGCCAGCAGCTATCGGACAGGGGGAGAGGGAGAGCAGTTCTTC.